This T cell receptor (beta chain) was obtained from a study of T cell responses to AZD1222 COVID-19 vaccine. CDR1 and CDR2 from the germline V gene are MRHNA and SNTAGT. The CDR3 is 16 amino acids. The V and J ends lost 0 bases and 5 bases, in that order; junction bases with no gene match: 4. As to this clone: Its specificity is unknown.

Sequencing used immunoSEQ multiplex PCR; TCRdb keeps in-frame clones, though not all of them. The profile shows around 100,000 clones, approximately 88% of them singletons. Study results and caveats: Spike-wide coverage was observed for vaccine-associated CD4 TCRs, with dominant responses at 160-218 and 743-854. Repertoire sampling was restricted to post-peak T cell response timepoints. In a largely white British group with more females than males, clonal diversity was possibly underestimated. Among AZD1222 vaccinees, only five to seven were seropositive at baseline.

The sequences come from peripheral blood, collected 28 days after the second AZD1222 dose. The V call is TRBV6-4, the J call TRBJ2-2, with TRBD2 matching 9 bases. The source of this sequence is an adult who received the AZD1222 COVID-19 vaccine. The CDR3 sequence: CASSDSSGLATGELFF. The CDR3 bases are TGTGCCAGCAGTGACTCGTCGGGACTAGCAACCGGGGAGCTGTTTTTT.